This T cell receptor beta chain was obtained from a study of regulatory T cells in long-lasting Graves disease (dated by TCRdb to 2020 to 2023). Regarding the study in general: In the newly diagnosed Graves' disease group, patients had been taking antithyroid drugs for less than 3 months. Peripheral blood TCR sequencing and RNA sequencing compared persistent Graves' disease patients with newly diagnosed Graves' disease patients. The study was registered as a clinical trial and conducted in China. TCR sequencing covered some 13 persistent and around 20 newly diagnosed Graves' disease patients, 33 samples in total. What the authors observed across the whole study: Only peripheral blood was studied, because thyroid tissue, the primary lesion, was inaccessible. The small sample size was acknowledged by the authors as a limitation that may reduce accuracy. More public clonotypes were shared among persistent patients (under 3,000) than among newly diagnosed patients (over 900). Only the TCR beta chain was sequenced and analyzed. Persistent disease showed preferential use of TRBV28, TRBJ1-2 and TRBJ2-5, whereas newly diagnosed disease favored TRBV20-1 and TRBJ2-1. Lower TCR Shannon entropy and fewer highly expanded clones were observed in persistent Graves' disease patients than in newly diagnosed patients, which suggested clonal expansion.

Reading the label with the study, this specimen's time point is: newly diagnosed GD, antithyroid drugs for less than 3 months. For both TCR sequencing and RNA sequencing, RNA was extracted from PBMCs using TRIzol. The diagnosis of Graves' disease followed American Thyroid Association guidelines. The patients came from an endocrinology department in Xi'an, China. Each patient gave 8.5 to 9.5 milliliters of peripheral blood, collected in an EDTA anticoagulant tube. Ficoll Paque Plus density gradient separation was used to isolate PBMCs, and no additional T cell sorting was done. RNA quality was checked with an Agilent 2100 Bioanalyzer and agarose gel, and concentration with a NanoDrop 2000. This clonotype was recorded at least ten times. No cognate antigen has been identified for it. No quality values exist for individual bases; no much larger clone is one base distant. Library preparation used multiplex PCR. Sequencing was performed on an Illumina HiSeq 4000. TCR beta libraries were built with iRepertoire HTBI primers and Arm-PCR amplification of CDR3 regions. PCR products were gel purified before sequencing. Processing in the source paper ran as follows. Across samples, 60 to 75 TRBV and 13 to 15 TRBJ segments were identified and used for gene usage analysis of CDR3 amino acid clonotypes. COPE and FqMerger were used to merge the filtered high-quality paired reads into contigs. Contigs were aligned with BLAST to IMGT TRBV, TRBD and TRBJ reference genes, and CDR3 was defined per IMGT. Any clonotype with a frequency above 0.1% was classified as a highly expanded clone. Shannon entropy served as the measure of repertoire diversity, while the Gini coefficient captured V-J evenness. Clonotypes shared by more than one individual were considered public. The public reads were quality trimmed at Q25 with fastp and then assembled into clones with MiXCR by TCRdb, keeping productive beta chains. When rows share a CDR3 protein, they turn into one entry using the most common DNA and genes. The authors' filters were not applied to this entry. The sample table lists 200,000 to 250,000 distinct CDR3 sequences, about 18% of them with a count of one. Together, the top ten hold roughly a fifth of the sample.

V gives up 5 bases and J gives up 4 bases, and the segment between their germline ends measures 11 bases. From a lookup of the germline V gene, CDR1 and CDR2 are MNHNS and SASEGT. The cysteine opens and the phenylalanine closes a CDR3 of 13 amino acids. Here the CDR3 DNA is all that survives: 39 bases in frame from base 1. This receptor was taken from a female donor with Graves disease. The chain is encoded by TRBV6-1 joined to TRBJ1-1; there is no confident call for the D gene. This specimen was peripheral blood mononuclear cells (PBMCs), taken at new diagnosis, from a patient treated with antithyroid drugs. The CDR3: CASSLAVSTEAFF. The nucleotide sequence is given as TGTGCCAGCAGTCTCGCCGTAAGCACTGAAGCTTTCTTT.